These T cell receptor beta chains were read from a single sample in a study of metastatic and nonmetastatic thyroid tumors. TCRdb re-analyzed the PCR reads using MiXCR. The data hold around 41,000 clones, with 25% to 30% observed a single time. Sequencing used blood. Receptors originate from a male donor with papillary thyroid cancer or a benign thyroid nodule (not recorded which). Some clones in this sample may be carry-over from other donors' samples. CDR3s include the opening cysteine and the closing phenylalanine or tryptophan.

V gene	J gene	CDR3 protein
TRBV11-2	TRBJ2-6	CASSRTGTANSGANVLTF
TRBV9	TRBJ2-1	CASSFIGTSGSDEQFF
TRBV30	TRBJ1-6	CAWSTGQGGRSPLHF
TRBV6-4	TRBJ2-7	CASSYNSYEQYF
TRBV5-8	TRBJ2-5	CASSPGQGGETQYF
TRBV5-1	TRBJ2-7	CASSLASTRAGEQYF
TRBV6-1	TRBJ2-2	CASSLATVDPTGELFF
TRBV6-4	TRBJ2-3	CVSSAASGTTDTQYF
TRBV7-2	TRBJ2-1	CASSYGLAVNEQFF
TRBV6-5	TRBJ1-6	CASSYPGRNSPLHF
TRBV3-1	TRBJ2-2	CASSQGPTGELFF
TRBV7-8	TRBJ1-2	CASSLSGAQGYGYTF
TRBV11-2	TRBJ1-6	CASSLTPGLNSPLHF
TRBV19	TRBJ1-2	CASSMNREYGYTF
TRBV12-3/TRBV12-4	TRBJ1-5	CASSRQGREQPQHF
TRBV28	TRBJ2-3	CASSLFYRDPSTYTQYF
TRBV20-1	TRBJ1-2	CSARDLELSAANYGYTF
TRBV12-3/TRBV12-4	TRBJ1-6	CASSLGGANSPLHF
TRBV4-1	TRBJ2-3	CASSQVPGGVSTDTQYF
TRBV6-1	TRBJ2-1	CASSKGSGPYNEQFF
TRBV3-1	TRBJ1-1	CASSQEWTGETEAFF
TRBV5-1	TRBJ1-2	CASSFSEGDGYTF
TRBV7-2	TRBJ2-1	CASSLVGSLGEQFF
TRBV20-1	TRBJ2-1	CSANSLGKYNEQFF
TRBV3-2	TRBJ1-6	CASSPSRVRGQQIGVGSPLHF
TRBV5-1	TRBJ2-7	CASSITGPEQYF
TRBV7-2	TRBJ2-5	CASRVGVQETQYF
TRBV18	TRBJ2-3	CASSPTSGTDTQYF
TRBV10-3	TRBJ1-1	CAINGGINTEAFF
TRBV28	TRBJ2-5	CASSPSGSNQETQYF
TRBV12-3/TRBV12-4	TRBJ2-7	CASNSGTGFYEQYF
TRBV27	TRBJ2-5	CVSSPYWTSVDTQYF
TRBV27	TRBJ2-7	CASSLRREGGFEQYF
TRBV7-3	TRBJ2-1	CASSLIGRVSSYNEQFF
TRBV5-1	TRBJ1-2	CASSLLTGSDYGYTF
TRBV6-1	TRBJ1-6	CASRIPQGAGNSPLHF
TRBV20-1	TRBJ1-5	CSARDAGVGGNQPQHF
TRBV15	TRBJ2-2	CATSRGGGHTGELFF
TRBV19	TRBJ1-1	CASSMYRGSNTEAFF
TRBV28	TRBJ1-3	CASTRAGNTIYF
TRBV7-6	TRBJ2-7	CASSREGGGTYEQYF
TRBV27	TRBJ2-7	CASSTKGQGTPTYEQYF
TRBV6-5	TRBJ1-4	CASSYAVYNEKLFF
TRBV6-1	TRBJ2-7	CASSEGTGGFYEQYF
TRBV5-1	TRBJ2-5	CASSVWTAVETQYF
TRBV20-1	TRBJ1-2	CRAGLDGYSF
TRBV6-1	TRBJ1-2	CASSGRNNNYGYTF
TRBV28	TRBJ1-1	CASSYQVLGTEAFF
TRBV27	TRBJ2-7	CASSFGTGGEQYF
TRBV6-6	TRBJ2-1	CASSYSGLAGVYNEQFF
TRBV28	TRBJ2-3	CASSFRVYTQYF
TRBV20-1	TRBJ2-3	CSARRGEGTESQYF
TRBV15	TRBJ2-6	CATSGNPLYGDNVLTF
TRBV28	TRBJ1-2	CASTLGGLNYGYTF
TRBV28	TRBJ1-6	CASRGGSLISPLHF
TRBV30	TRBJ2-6	CAWRLAFNVLTF
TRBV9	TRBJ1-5	CASSRSGGFEPQHF
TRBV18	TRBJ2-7	CASSRKGGSYEQYF
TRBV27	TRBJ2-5	CASSFPTSGGREETQYF